Presented here are 16 T cell receptor beta chains from one specimen sequenced in a study of CD8+ T cells in alopecia areata (dated by TCRdb to the late 2010s). Preparation of the library involved the immunoSEQ multiplex PCR assay. To provide template for TCR sequencing, every sample had RNA extracted and reverse transcribed into cDNA. In TCRdb, the immuneACCESS table is reduced to in-frame sequences with V and J assigned. These tables do not hold every clone; where another copy was compared, an unresolved V gene accounts for under half, and the others remain unexplained. The table for this sample lists around 300,000 clones, none of them counted only once. The top ten clones comprise 1.2% of the sample. Cells from mouse cutaneous lymph nodes were pooled, stained for CD4, CD8alpha, NKG2D, NKG2ACE and other markers, and then sorted on a BD Influx. The sample comprised CD4+ T cells sorted from a lymph node. The receptors come from a C3H/HeJ mouse with alopecia areata. This strain is characterized by the MHC haplotype H2-k.

This clone was seen more than once but under ten times. Gene names are mouse gene names. Coverage ceases 4 residues before the CDR3 finishes, and the germline J gene fills in the end. This chain joins TRBV1 and TRBJ2-1, with D possibly being TRBD1 (7 bases). This CDR3 comprises 16 residues. The germline CDR1 and CDR2 sequences are NSQYPW and LRSPGD (reference sequence). Trimming took 2 bases from V and 3 from J, leaving 14 bases between them. The sequenced CDR3 bases are TGCACCTGCAGTGCAATCTCAGGGGGACTCTATGCT. It translates to CTCSAISGGLYA. The entire CDR3 protein reads CTCSAISGGLYAEQFF.

This clone was picked up a small number of times. Gene names and germline refer to mouse. Sequencing ends 3 residues short of the CDR3 end; the germline J gene provides the rest. V and J are TRBV19 and TRBJ1-6, with 8 bases fitting TRBD1. TRBJ1-6 is sorted into the ORF group, with uncertain function. This CDR3 region has 14 residues. Germline lookup yields CDR1 FNHDT and CDR2 SITEND (reference sequence). J lost 7 bases, V lost 6 bases, and 6 bases had no gene match. The CDR3 region is CASIDRGRNSPLYF. The part of the CDR3 DNA that was read is TGTGCCAGCATCGACAGGGGAAGGAATTCGCCC.

There are many counts of this clone. These gene names are mouse names. Read sequence stops 4 residues before the CDR3 end, and the germline J gene provides the missing end. The genes are TRBV1 and TRBJ2-3; the D gene is possibly TRBD1 (6 bases). The CDR3 contains 13 residues. Trimming took 4 bases from V and 4 from J, leaving 9 bases between them. CDR1 is NSQYPW, CDR2 LRSPGD, per germline (reference sequence). CDR3 in amino acids: CTCSEQGTETLYF. The part of the CDR3 DNA that was read is TGCACCTGCAGTGAACAGGGTACAGAA.

This clone was recorded a few times. Germline and genes: mouse. The CDR3 end is not reached by the read, which stops 4 residues before it; the germline J gene fills it in. This chain connects TRBV13-1 to TRBJ2-1; D is unresolved. The CDR3 is 12 residues long. Germline CDR1 NSHNY, CDR2 SYGAGN. The sequenced CDR3 bases are TGTGCCAGCAGTGAAACGAGGGCT. This translates into CASSETRA. The full-length CDR3 reads as CASSETRAEQFF.

Comments on this clone: Gene names and germline match the mouse. The sequence runs out 4 residues before the end of the CDR3; the remainder is reconstructed from the germline J gene. The chain joins TRBV13-2 to TRBJ2-1, with 11 bases matching TRBD2. The CDR3 extends over 15 amino acids. Trimming removed 5 bases from V and 6 bases from J; junction bases left unmatched: 7. Germline lookup yields CDR1 NNHNN and CDR2 SYGAGS (reference sequence). The CDR3 spells CASGARDWGIAEQFF. CDR3 DNA (partial): TGTGCCAGCGGCGCCCGGGACTGGGGGATTGCT.

Only a few counts were recorded for this clone. The gene symbols are mouse symbols. The sequenced fragment ends 4 residues before the CDR3 boundary, so the rest is inferred from the germline J gene. The same CDR3 can be traced to other DNA sequences in this sample. The chain is built from TRBV13-1 and TRBJ2-2, with D perhaps matching TRBD1 (6 bases). The ends were cut back, 1 base at V and 0 bases at J, with 7 bases in the middle. The V gene's germline CDR1 is NSHNY and CDR2 SYGAGN. This CDR3 has 15 residues. Incomplete CDR3 DNA: TGTGCCAGCAGTGATACAGGGTCAAACACCGGG. Translation: CASSDTGSNTG. In full, the CDR3 reads CASSDTGSNTGQLYF.

This clone was observed a few times. Gene names are the mouse ones. The CDR3 goes on 4 residues after the read ends, and that part is filled in from the germline J gene. Other DNA sequences from this sample encode an identical CDR3 as well. V is TRBV13-2 and J is TRBJ2-3, with D possibly matching TRBD2 (7 bases). Germline CDR1 and CDR2: NNHNN and SYGAGS (reference sequence). Trimming pared 0 bases from V and 2 bases from J, leaving 10 bases between. The CDR3 totals 15 residues. This CDR3 reads CASGDAGGYAETLYF. The covered CDR3 bases are TGTGCCAGCGGTGATGCGGGGGGCTATGCAGAA.

In regard to this clone: The gene names given are mouse names. The read comes to an end 4 residues before the CDR3 does, leaving the germline J gene to fill in the end. Other nucleotide sequences from this sample produce the same CDR3. The V call is TRBV13-1, the J call TRBJ2-3, with a weak D call TRBD1 (7 bases). V lost 2 bases and J 3 bases, leaving 10 bases between the germline ends. Germline V lookup: CDR1 NSHNY, CDR2 SYGAGN. This CDR3 is 14 amino acids long. The CDR3 sequence: CASSERGRAETLYF. The CDR3 bases that were read are TGTGCCAGCAGTGAGAGGGGGCGGGCAGAA.

About this clone: Genes and germline are mouse. The CDR3 is cut off 3 residues early in the read; its end comes from the germline J gene. The chain combines TRBV13-2 with TRBJ1-6; 7 positions match TRBD1. TRBJ1-6 falls under the ORF class, with uncertain function. The germline gives CDR1 NNHNN, CDR2 SYGAGS (reference sequence). CDR3 size: 16 residues. The trim removed 2 bases at V and 0 bases at J, leaving 2 bases unmatched. Incomplete CDR3 DNA: TGTGCCAGCGGTGAGGGGGACAGTTCCTATAATTCGCCC. Translated: CASGEGDSSYNSP. The whole CDR3 region reads CASGEGDSSYNSPLYF.

This clone was counted between two and nine times. Gene labels here are mouse ones. The read ends 4 residues before the CDR3 terminus; that terminus is restored from the germline J gene. This sequence joins TRBV19 and TRBJ2-2; 8 nucleotides agree with TRBD1. This CDR3 has 15 residues. Germline V CDR1 and CDR2: FNHDT, SITEND (reference sequence). V was pared by 3 bases and J by 4 bases, with 5 bases of the junction left unmatched. CDR3 in amino acids: CASSRDRMGTGQLYF. CDR3 DNA, as far as it was read: TGTGCCAGCAGTAGGGACAGGATGGGCACCGGG.

This clone was found a few times. The genes are named according to mouse. Read sequence stops 4 residues before the CDR3 end, and the germline J gene provides the missing end. The V and J genes are TRBV13-3 and TRBJ1-1, with 7 bases fitting TRBD1. Per the germline V gene, CDR1 is NNHDY and CDR2 is SYVADS. The CDR3 has 15 amino acids. V lost 5 bases and J lost 1; bases outside the gene matches: 8. The CDR3 sequence is CASRFTGVLNTEVFF. The covered CDR3 bases are TGTGCCAGCAGATTCACAGGGGTCCTAAACACA.

This clone was counted between two and nine times. Mouse germline and gene names are used. Coverage ceases 4 residues before the CDR3 finishes, and the germline J gene fills in the end. The rearrangement uses TRBV1 and TRBJ2-1; 7 bases are shared with TRBD1. V trimming: 5 bases; J trimming: 2 bases; junction bases outside the gene matches: 6. The CDR3 loop spans 15 amino acids. CDR1 and CDR2 from the germline V gene are NSQYPW and LRSPGD (reference sequence). The CDR3 loop is CTCSRQGGDYAEQFF. The DNA read from the CDR3 is TGCACCTGCAGTAGACAGGGAGGGGACTATGCT.

A remark on this clone: Gene and germline names: mouse. Coverage ceases 3 residues before the CDR3 finishes, and the germline J gene fills in the end. This rearrangement joins TRBV13-1 to TRBJ1-6; tentative D call: TRBD1 (5 bases). TRBJ1-6 is filed as an ORF, its function uncertain. From germline, CDR1 is NSHNY and CDR2 SYGAGN. The CDR3 extends over 14 amino acids. Trimming cost V 4 bases and J 7 bases, with 12 bases left between them. Partial CDR3 DNA: TGTGCCAGCAGTCCCAGGGAAGGCAATTCGCCC. This codes for CASSPREGNSP. Given in full, the CDR3 is CASSPREGNSPLYF.

Of note for this clone: Gene names are the mouse ones. The read ends 4 residues early relative to the CDR3; the germline J gene fills the gap. The rearrangement joins TRBV13-1 to TRBJ2-7; D perhaps matches TRBD1 (6 bases). CDR1 and CDR2 from the germline V gene are NSHNY and SYGAGN. The CDR3 covers 13 residues. This CDR3 reads CASSEEAGDEQYF. The sequenced part of the CDR3 DNA is TGTGCCAGCAGTGAGGAGGCAGGGGAT.

Points on this clone: Gene names denote mouse genes. The read finishes 4 residues shy of the CDR3 end, and the germline J gene is used to complete it. The V and J genes are TRBV17 and TRBJ2-4, with 10 nucleotides matching TRBD2. Unmatched junction bases numbered 5, after V lost 4 bases and J lost 1 base. The CDR3 runs 16 residues. Per germline, CDR1 MNHDT and CDR2 YYDKIL. CDR3 DNA, as far as it was read: TGTGCTAGCAGTACCTGGGGGGGCGATGGTCAAAAC. Its protein is CASSTWGGDGQN. The entire CDR3 protein reads CASSTWGGDGQNTLYF.

As concerns this clone: Gene labels here are mouse ones. The read finishes 4 residues shy of the CDR3 end, and the germline J gene is used to complete it. The chain links TRBV1 to TRBJ1-2; weak D call: TRBD1 (6 bases). CDR1 NSQYPW and CDR2 LRSPGD come from the germline V gene (reference sequence). Trimming took off 4 bases at V and 4 bases at J, with 7 bases between the two ends. The CDR3 spans 12 residues. Here the CDR3 reads CTCSGDISDYTF. CDR3 bases read: TGCACCTGCAGTGGGGACATCTCC.